Listed here is a single TCR beta chain. Its antigen is not identified. This record comes from a study of vaccination and CD4 T cells after COVID-19. General study findings and limits: Median SARS-CoV-2-reactive clonotype numbers went up from around 21 to 38, but not significantly.

Sequence data for DNA of cultured CD4+ T cells were generated by the Oncomine TCR Beta short-read assay. Each CDR3 protein is one row after TCRdb ran MiXCR on the PCR reads. The sample yields around 12,000 distinct CDR3 sequences, roughly 53% seen once. The treatment was: roughly 11-day PBMC culture with coronavirus spike peptide pools or control peptides (ViraFEST assay). PBMC cultures, at approximately 2 million cells per well, received approximately 9.4 IU/ml IL-2 and roughly 9.6 ug/ml peptide pools. This clonotype originated in a human donor who had recovered from COVID-19. Source material: CD4+ T cells from blood, cultured in vitro.

CDR3 sequence reads: CASSYGLMRQPQHF. As DNA, the CDR3 is TGTGCCAGCAGTTACGGACTTATGAGGCAGCCCCAGCATTTT. The chain joins TRBV12-3 or TRBV12-4 to TRBJ1-5; no clear D. This CDR3 contains 14 residues. V dropped 4 bases and J dropped 7 bases, with 14 bases sitting between them.